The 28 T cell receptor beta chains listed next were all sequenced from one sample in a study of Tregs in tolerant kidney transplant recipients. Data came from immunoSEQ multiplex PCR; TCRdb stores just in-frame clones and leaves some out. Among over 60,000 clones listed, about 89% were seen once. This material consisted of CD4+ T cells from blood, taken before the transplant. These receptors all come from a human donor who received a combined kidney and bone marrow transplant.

Here the CDR3 DNA reads TGTGCCTGGAGCGAGTACCAAGAGACCCAGTACTTC. This sequence encodes CAWSEYQETQYF. The chain is built from TRBV30 and TRBJ2-5; D gene ambiguous. V lost 3 bases and J lost 0, with 5 bases in between. CDR1 and CDR2 from the germline V gene are GTSNPN and SVGIG (reference sequence). This CDR3 contains 12 residues. Full variable domain (outside the CDR3, taken from reference TRBV30 and TRBJ2-5): SQTIHQWPATLVQPVGSPLSLECTVEGTSNPNLYWYRQAAGRGLQLLFYSVGIGQISSEVPQNLSASRPQDRQFILSSKKLLLSDSGFYLCAWSEYQETQYFGPGTRLLVL.

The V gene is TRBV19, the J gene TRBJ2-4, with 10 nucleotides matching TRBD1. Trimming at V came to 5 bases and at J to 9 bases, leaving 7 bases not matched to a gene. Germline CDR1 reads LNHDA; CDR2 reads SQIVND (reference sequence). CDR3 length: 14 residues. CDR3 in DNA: TGTGCCAGTAGTTCATCCGGACAGGGGGGCATTCAGTACTTC. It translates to CASSSSGQGGIQYF. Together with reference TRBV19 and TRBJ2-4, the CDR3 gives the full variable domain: DGGITQSPKYLFRKEGQNVTLSCEQNLNHDAMYWYRQDPGQGLRLIYYSQIVNDFQKGDIAEGYSVSREKKESFPLTVTSAQKNPTAFYLCASSSSGQGGIQYFGAGTRLSVL.

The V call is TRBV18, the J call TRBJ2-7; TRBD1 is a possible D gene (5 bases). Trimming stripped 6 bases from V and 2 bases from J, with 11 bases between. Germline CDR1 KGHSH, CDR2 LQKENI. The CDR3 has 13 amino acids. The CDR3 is CASSAAQAYEQYF. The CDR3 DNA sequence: TGTGCCAGCTCGGCGGCACAGGCCTACGAGCAGTACTTC.

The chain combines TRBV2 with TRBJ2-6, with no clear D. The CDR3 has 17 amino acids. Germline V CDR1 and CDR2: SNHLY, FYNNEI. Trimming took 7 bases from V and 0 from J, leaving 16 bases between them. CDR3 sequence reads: CASTAQPLISGANVLTF. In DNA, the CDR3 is TGTGCCAGCACAGCACAGCCGCTTATCTCTGGGGCCAACGTCCTGACTTTC.

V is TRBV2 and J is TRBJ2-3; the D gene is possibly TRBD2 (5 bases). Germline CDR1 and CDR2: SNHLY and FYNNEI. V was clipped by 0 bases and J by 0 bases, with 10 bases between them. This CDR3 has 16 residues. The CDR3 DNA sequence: TGTGCCAGCAGTGAAGCTGGAGCGGAAAGCACAGATACGCAGTATTTT. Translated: CASSEAGAESTDTQYF.

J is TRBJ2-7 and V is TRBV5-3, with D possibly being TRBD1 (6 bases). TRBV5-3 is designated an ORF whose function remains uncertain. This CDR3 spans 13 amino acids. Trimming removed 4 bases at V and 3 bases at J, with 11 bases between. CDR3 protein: CARSPGHNYEQYF. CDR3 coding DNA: TGTGCCAGAAGCCCGGGACACAACTACGAGCAGTACTTC.

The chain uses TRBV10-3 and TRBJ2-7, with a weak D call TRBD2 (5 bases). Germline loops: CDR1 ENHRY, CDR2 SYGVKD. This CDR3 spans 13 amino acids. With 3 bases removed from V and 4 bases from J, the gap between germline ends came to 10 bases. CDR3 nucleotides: TGTGCCATCAGTGACGGGGTTAGTTACGAGCAGTACTTC. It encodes CAISDGVSYEQYF.

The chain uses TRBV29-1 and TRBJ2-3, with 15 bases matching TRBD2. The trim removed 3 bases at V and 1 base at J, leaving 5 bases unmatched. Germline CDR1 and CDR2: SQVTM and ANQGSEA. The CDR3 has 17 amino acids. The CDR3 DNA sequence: TGCAGCGTTGAGAGGACTAGCGGGAGGGAGGGCACAGATACGCAGTATTTT. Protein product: CSVERTSGREGTDTQYF.

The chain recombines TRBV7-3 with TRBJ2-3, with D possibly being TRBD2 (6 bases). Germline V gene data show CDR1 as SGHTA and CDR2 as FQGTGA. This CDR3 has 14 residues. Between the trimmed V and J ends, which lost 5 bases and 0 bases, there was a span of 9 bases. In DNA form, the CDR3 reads TGTGCCAGCAGCCTGGGACTCAGCACAGATACGCAGTATTTT. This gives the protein CASSLGLSTDTQYF.

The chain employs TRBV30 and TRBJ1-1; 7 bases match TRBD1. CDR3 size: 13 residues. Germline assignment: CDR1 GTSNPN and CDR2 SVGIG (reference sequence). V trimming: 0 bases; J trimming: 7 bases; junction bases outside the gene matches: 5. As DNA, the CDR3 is TGTGCCTGGAGTGTCCAGGGGGACAGTGAAGCTTTCTTT. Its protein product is CAWSVQGDSEAFF.

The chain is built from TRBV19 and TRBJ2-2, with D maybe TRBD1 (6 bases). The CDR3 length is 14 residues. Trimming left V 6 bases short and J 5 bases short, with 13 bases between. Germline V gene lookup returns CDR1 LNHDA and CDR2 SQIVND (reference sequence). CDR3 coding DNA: TGTGCCAGTAGAGATACAGGGAGAACCGGGGAGCTGTTTTTT. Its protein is CASRDTGRTGELFF.

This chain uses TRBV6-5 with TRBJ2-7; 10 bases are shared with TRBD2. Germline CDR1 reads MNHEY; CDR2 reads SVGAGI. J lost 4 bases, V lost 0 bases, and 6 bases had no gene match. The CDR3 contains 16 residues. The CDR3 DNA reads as TGTGCCAGCAGTTACTCGAGAGCGGGAGGGCCATACGAGCAGTACTTC. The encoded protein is CASSYSRAGGPYEQYF.

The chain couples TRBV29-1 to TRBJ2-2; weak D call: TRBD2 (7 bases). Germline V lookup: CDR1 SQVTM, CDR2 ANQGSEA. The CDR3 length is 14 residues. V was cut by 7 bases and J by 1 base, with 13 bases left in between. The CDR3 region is CSGQGGGNTGELFF. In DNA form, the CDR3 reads TGCAGCGGGCAAGGGGGGGGGAACACCGGGGAGCTGTTTTTT.

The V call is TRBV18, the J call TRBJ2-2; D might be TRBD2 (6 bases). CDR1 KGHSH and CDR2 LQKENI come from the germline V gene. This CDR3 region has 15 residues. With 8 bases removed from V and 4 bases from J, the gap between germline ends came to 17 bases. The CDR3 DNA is TGTGCCAGCGGTGGCGGGGCGGTTTTCACCGGGGAGCTGTTTTTT. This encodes CASGGGAVFTGELFF.

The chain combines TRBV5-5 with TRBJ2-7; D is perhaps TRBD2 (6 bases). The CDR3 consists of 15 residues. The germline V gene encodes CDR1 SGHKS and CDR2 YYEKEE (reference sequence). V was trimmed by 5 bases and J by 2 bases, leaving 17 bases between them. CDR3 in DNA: TGTGCCAGCAGTTCCCGGGACTTTCCGACCTACGAGCAGTACTTC. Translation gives CASSSRDFPTYEQYF.

The CDR3 DNA reads as TGCGCCAGCAGCCGACAGGGGCCGGTGGACGAGCAGTACTTC. It encodes CASSRQGPVDEQYF. This chain uses TRBV5-1 with TRBJ2-7; 8 bases align to TRBD1. V trimming: 4 bases; J trimming: 5 bases; junction bases outside the gene matches: 8. This CDR3 spans 14 amino acids. Germline CDR1 reads SGHRS; CDR2 reads YFSETQ. Supplemented by reference TRBV5-1 and TRBJ2-7, the full variable domain reads KAGVTQTPRYLIKTRGQQVTLSCSPISGHRSVSWYQQTPGQGLQFLFEYFSETQRNKGNFPGRFSGRQFSNSRSEMNVSTLELGDSALYLCASSRQGPVDEQYFGPGTRLTVT.

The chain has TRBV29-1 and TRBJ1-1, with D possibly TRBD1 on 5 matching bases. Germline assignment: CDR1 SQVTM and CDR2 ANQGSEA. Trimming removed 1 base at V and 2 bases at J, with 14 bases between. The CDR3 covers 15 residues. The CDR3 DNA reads TGCAGCGTTGAAGTAACCACGACAGCTAACACTGAAGCTTTCTTT. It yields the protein CSVEVTTTANTEAFF.

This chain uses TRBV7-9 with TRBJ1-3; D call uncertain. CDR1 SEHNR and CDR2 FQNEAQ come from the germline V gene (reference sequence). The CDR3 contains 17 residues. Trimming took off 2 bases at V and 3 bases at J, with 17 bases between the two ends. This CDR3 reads CASSLPLFSGDGNTIYF. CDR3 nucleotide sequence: TGTGCCAGCAGCTTACCCCTTTTTTCGGGTGATGGAAACACCATATATTTT.

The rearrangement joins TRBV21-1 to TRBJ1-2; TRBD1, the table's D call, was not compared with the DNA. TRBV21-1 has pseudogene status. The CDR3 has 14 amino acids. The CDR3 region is CASRKPGQNYGYTF. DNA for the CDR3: TGTGCCAGCAGGAAACCGGGACAGAACTATGGCTACACCTTC.

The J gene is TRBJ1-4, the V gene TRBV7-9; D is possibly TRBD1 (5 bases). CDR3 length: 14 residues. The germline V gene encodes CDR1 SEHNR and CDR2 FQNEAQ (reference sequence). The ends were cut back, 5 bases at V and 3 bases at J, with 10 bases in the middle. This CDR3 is CASSVQEPNEKLFF. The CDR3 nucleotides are TGTGCCAGCAGCGTACAGGAGCCTAATGAAAAACTGTTTTTT.

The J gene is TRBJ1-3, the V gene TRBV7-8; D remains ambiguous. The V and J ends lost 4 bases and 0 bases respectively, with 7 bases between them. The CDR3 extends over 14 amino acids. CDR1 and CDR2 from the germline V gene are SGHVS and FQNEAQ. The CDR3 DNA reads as TGTGCCAGCAGCTCCGACATCTCTGGAAACACCATATATTTT. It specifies CASSSDISGNTIYF.

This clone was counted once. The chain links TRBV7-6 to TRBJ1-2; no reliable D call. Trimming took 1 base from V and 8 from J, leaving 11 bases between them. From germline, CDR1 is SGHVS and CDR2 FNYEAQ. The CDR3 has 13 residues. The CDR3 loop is CASSLVGDGGYTF. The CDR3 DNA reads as TGTGCCAGCAGCTTAGTAGGAGACGGGGGCTACACCTTC.

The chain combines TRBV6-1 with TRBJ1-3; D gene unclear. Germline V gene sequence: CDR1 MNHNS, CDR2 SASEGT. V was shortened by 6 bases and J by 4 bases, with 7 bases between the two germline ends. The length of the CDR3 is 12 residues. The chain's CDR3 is CASRAPGNTIYF. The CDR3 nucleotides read TGTGCCAGCAGGGCCCCCGGAAACACCATATATTTT.

CDR3 DNA sequence: TGTGCCAGCAGCCTTACCGGGACTCGTGCTTTCTTT. Translating it yields CASSLTGTRAFF. The rearrangement links TRBV11-2 to TRBJ1-1; possible D gene TRBD1, 5 bases. CDR3 length: 12 residues. V was clipped by 5 bases and J by 11 bases, with 15 bases between them. Germline CDR1 is SGHAT and CDR2 is FQNNGV.

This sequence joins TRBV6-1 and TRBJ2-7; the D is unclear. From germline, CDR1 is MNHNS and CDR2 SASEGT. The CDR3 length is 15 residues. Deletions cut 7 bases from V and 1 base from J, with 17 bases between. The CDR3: CASTRFSGASYEQYF. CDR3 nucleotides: TGTGCCAGCACCCGCTTCAGTGGAGCATCCTACGAGCAGTACTTC.

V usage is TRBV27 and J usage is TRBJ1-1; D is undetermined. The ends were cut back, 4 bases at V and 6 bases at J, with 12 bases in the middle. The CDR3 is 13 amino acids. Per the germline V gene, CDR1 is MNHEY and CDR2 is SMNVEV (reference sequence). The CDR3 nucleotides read TGTGCCAGCAGTTCCCCGTCTCGGTCTGAAGCTTTCTTT. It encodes CASSSPSRSEAFF.

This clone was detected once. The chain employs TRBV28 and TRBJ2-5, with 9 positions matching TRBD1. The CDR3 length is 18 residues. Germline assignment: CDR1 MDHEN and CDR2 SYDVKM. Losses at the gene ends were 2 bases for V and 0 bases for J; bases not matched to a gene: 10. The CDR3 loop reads CASSLTGTGYSNQETQYF. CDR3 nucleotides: TGTGCCAGCAGTTTAACCGGGACAGGGTACTCCAACCAAGAGACCCAGTACTTC. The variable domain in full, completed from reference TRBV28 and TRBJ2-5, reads DVKVTQSSRYLVKRTGEKVFLECVQDMDHENMFWYRQDPGLGLRLIYFSYDVKMKEKGDIPEGYSVSREKKERFSLILESASTNQTSMYLCASSLTGTGYSNQETQYFGPGTRLLVL.

The CDR3 DNA sequence: TGTGCCAGCAGTGAACTGGGTCAGGCAAGTCAGCCCCAGCATTTT. This codes for CASSELGQASQPQHF. V and J are TRBV2 and TRBJ1-5; D remains unclear. Germline V gene sequence: CDR1 SNHLY, CDR2 FYNNEI. Trimming removed 2 bases from V and 6 bases from J, with 14 bases in between. The CDR3 is 15 amino acids.